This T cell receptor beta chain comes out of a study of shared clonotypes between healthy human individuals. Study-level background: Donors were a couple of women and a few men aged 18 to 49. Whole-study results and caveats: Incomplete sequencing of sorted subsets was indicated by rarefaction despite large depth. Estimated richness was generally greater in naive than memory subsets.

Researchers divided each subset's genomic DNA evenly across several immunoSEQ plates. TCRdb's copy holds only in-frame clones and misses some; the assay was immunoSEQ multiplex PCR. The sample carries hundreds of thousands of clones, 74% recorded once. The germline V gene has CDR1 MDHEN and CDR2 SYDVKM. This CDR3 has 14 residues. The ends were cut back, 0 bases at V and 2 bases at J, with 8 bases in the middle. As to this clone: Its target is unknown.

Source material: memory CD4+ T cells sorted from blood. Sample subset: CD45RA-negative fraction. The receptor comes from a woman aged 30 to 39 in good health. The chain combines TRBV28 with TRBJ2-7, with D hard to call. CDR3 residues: CASSLWSSAYEQYF. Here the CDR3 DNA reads TGTGCCAGCAGTTTATGGAGCAGCGCCTACGAGCAGTACTTC.